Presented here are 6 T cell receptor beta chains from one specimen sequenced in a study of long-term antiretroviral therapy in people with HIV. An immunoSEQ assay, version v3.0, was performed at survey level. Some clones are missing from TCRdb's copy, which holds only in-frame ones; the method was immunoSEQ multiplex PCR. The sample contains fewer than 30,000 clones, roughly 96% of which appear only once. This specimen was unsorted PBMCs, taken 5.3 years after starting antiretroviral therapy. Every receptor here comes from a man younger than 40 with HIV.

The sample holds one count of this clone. Written as DNA, the CDR3 is TGTGCCTGGAGTACTCCGGGACTAGCGGCCTACGAGCAGTACTTC. This sequence encodes CAWSTPGLAAYEQYF. The genes are TRBV30 and TRBJ2-7, with TRBD2 identical over 11 bases. The germline V gene has CDR1 GTSNPN and CDR2 SVGIG (reference sequence). J gave up 2 bases and V 2 bases, and 5 bases lay outside the gene matches. CDR3 length: 15 amino acids.

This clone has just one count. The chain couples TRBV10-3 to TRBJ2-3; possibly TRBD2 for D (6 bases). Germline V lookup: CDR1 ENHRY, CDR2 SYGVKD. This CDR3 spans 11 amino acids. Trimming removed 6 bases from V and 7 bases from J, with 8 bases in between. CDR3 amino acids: CAIRGLNTQYF. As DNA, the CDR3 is TGTGCCATCAGGGGACTGAATACGCAGTATTTT.

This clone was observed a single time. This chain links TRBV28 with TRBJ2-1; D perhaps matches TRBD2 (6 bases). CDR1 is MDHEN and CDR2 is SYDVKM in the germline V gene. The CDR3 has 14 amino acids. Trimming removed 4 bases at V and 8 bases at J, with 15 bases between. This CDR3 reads CASSSAGRIHEQFF. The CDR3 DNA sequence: TGTGCCAGCAGTTCCGCGGGGCGAATTCATGAGCAGTTCTTC.

The DNA of the CDR3 is TGTGCCAGCAGCTTAGGGCCCAATCAGCCCCAGCATTTT. Translation gives CASSLGPNQPQHF. This chain joins TRBV7-9 and TRBJ1-5; no reliable D call. Looked up from germline, CDR1 is SEHNR and CDR2 is FQNEAQ (reference sequence). The V gene lost 1 base and the J gene lost 3 bases, with 4 bases spanning the gap. The CDR3 has 13 amino acids. Full variable domain (remainder filled in from reference TRBV7-9 and TRBJ1-5): DTGVSQNPRHKITKRGQNVTFRCDPISEHNRLYWYRQTLGQGPEFLTYFQNEAQLEKSRLLSDRFSAERPKGSFSTLEIQRTEQGDSAMYLCASSLGPNQPQHFGDGTRLSIL.

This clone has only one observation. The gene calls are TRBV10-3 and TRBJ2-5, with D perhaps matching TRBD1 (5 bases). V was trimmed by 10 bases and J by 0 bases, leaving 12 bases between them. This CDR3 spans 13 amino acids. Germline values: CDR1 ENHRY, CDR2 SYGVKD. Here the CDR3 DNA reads TGTGCCACTTCGACAGAGTACCAAGAGACCCAGTACTTC. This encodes CATSTEYQETQYF.

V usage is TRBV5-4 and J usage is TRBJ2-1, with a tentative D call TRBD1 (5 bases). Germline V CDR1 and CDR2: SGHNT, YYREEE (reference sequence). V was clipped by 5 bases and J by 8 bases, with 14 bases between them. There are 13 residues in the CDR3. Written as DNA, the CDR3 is TGTGCCAGCAGAACCCTAGGGGTCCATGAGCAGTTCTTC. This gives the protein CASRTLGVHEQFF.